This entry concerns a single TCR beta chain. Antigen: not known. The data stem from a study of T cell responses to AZD1222 COVID-19 vaccine. Notes on the study in general: Vaccination with two AZD1222 doses was followed by a rise in Spike-specific TCR breadth and depth. Among AZD1222 vaccinees, only six or seven were seropositive at baseline.

This CDR3 comprises 12 residues. The germline V gene encodes CDR1 LNHDA and CDR2 SQIVND (reference sequence). The V gene lost 3 bases and the J gene lost 7 bases, with 7 bases spanning the gap. Repertoires were generated with immunoSEQ multiplex PCR, while TCRdb's copy carries only in-frame clones and drops some. The data contain tens of thousands of clones, 80% to 90% of them singletons. The chain carries TRBV19 and TRBJ2-1; D is unresolved. This receptor was obtained from an adult who received the AZD1222 COVID-19 vaccine. The source was peripheral blood, collected 28 days after the second AZD1222 dose. This CDR3 is CASSMAANEQFF. The CDR3 DNA reads TGTGCCAGTAGTATGGCTGCTAATGAGCAGTTCTTC.